This T cell receptor beta chain was found in a study of T cell changes during pregnancy in multiple sclerosis. CDR3 length equals 12 residues. V was trimmed by 4 bases and J by 2 bases, leaving 9 bases between them. Germline V gene lookup returns CDR1 SQVTM and CDR2 ANQGSEA. Sequencing was performed with immunoSEQ multiplex PCR; in TCRdb, only in-frame clones are kept and a portion is missing. The table shows tens of thousands of clones, with under 95% occurring only once. Material: CD4+ T cells from peripheral blood mononuclear cells, obtained in the second trimester of pregnancy. The TCR comes from a female donor in good health, enrolled as a control in a pregnancy study. The chain carries TRBV29-1 and TRBJ2-7; maybe TRBD2 (6 bases). The CDR3 coding sequence is TGCAGCGTTGTTGGGGGGACCTACGAGCAGTACTTC. Amino acids: CSVVGGTYEQYF.